This TCR beta chain was obtained from a study of control samples from healthy donors and cancer patients. TCRdb keeps only in-frame clones here, not all; method: immunoSEQ multiplex PCR. The table shows 120,000 or so clones, with roughly 90% occurring only once. Germline-derived CDR1 and CDR2 are SEHNR and FQNEAQ (reference sequence). This CDR3 spans 17 amino acids. With 5 bases removed from V and 0 bases from J, the gap between germline ends came to 14 bases. The sequenced material came from blood. This chain uses TRBV7-9 with TRBJ1-6, with a possible D match to TRBD1 (5 bases). This sequence originates from a young man in good health. In nucleotides, the CDR3 is TGTGCCAGCAGCACCTGGGACCGTAGCTCCTATAATTCACCCCTCCACTTT. Translating gives CASSTWDRSSYNSPLHF. The full variable domain, its missing parts supplied by reference TRBV7-9 and TRBJ1-6, is DTGVSQNPRHKITKRGQNVTFRCDPISEHNRLYWYRQTLGQGPEFLTYFQNEAQLEKSRLLSDRFSAERPKGSFSTLEIQRTEQGDSAMYLCASSTWDRSSYNSPLHFGNGTRLTVT.